Listed below are T cell receptor beta chains from one sample, sequenced in a study of OX40 agonist ivuxolimab in advanced cancers. Produced via immunoSEQ multiplex PCR; TCRdb's table is partial and in-frame only. The table shows tens of thousands of clones, with over 90% occurring only once. This specimen consisted of CD4+ or CD8+ T cells sorted from blood, obtained in a trial of the OX40 agonist ivuxolimab. Receptor source: an adult with an advanced solid tumor such as melanoma, head and neck, liver or kidney cancer. The CDR3 runs from the conserved cysteine through the conserved F or W. The D gene is left open where the match is weak. Clone size is not always given. Where it is, it says once, few, many or a class for expanded clones.

clone size: NA
D gene: NA
J gene: TRBJ2-5
V gene: TRBV7-7
CDR3 DNA: TGTGCTAGCAGCTTAGTGGGGTCGGAGACCCAGTACTTC
CDR3 protein: CASSLVGSETQYF

clone size: NA
D gene: TRBD1
J gene: TRBJ1-1
V gene: TRBV27
CDR3 DNA: TGTGCCAGCAGTTTCCTGGAGGGGGCTAGGGACACTGAAGCTTTCTTT
CDR3 protein: CASSFLEGARDTEAFF

clone size: NA
D gene: NA
J gene: TRBJ1-2
V gene: TRBV7-8
CDR3 DNA: TGTGCCAGCACCCAAATAGCGACAGGCTCGGGTGGCTACACCTTC
CDR3 protein: CASTQIATGSGGYTF

clone size: NA
D gene: TRBD1
J gene: TRBJ2-5
V gene: TRBV4-2
CDR3 DNA: TGTGCCAGCAGCCAAGGGGACAGGCAGGGCGTTGAAGTGACCCAGTACTTC
CDR3 protein: CASSQGDRQGVEVTQYF

clone size: NA
D gene: NA
J gene: TRBJ1-1
V gene: TRBV19
CDR3 DNA: TGTGCCAGTAGTAGCACCATGAACACTGAAGCTTTCTTT
CDR3 protein: CASSSTMNTEAFF

clone size: NA
D gene: TRBD2
J gene: TRBJ2-1
V gene: TRBV11-3
CDR3 DNA: TGTGCCAGCAGCTTAGGGCCTAGCGGGAGGGGGGGTGAGCAGTTCTTC
CDR3 protein: CASSLGPSGRGGEQFF

clone size: NA
D gene: TRBD1
J gene: TRBJ1-1
V gene: TRBV9
CDR3 DNA: TGTGCCAGCAGCGCCGCCCACCACCGGGACAGAGTCCCGGGTATCTTT
CDR3 protein: CASSAAHHRDRVPGIF

clone size: NA
D gene: TRBD2
J gene: TRBJ2-5
V gene: TRBV19
CDR3 DNA: TGTGCCAGTAGTTTCTTAGCGGGAGGCGGCCAAGAGACCCAGTACTTC
CDR3 protein: CASSFLAGGGQETQYF

clone size: NA
D gene: NA
J gene: TRBJ2-7
V gene: TRBV5-6
CDR3 DNA: TGTGCCAGCACCTCCGATGCCTACGAGCAGTACTTC
CDR3 protein: CASTSDAYEQYF

clone size: NA
D gene: NA
J gene: TRBJ2-7
V gene: TRBV29-1
CDR3 DNA: TGCAGCGTGCAGACATCCTTCTACGAGCAGTACTTC
CDR3 protein: CSVQTSFYEQYF

clone size: NA
D gene: NA
J gene: TRBJ2-3
V gene: TRBV9
CDR3 DNA: TGTGCCAGCAGCGTAGCTGGCGGACGCACAGATACGCAGTATTTT
CDR3 protein: CASSVAGGRTDTQYF

clone size: NA
D gene: NA
J gene: TRBJ2-4
V gene: TRBV28
CDR3 DNA: TGTGCCAGCAGTTTAGCCAGGCTTGAGGGTATAGCCAAAAACATTCAGTACTTC
CDR3 protein: CASSLARLEGIAKNIQYF

clone size: NA
D gene: NA
J gene: TRBJ2-1
V gene: TRBV5-1
CDR3 DNA: TGCGCCAGCAGCTTGGAGGTTGAGCAGTTCTTC
CDR3 protein: CASSLEVEQFF

clone size: NA
D gene: NA
J gene: TRBJ1-1
V gene: TRBV27
CDR3 DNA: TGTGCCAGCAGTCATGGGCAGGGAACTGAAGCTTTCTTT
CDR3 protein: CASSHGQGTEAFF

clone size: NA
D gene: NA
J gene: TRBJ1-5
V gene: TRBV9
CDR3 DNA: TGTGCCAGCAGCCTGGCAGGGAGCAATCAGCCCCAGCATTTT
CDR3 protein: CASSLAGSNQPQHF

clone size: NA
D gene: TRBD2
J gene: TRBJ2-3
V gene: TRBV29-1
CDR3 DNA: TGCAGCTCCTTAGCGGGAGCGGCAGATACGCAGTATTTT
CDR3 protein: CSSLAGAADTQYF

clone size: medium-sized
D gene: TRBD2
J gene: TRBJ2-3
V gene: TRBV27
CDR3 DNA: TGTGCCAGCAGTACAAGGGCTAGCGGAAGCACAGATACGCAGTATTTT
CDR3 protein: CASSTRASGSTDTQYF

clone size: NA
D gene: NA
J gene: TRBJ2-1
V gene: TRBV27
CDR3 DNA: TGTGCCAGCAGTTTATCCGGGGCGGGGCCGAATGAGCAGTTCTTC
CDR3 protein: CASSLSGAGPNEQFF

clone size: NA
D gene: TRBD2
J gene: TRBJ2-5
V gene: TRBV11-2
CDR3 DNA: TGTGCCAGCAGCTTAAAAAACGGAGGACTAGCGGGAGCACAAGAGACCCAGTACTTC
CDR3 protein: CASSLKNGGLAGAQETQYF

clone size: NA
D gene: TRBD2
J gene: TRBJ2-2
V gene: TRBV9
CDR3 DNA: TGTGCCAGCAGCGTAGAGGAGACTAGCGGCCTCGGGGAGCTGTTTTTT
CDR3 protein: CASSVEETSGLGELFF

clone size: NA
D gene: NA
J gene: TRBJ1-2
V gene: TRBV6-5
CDR3 DNA: TGTGCCAGCAGCCCTGAACAGGAAAACTATGGCTACACCTTC
CDR3 protein: CASSPEQENYGYTF

clone size: once
D gene: NA
J gene: TRBJ2-7
V gene: TRBV4-3
CDR3 DNA: TGCGCCAGCAGCCAAGATCGGTCCTACGAGCAGTACTTC
CDR3 protein: CASSQDRSYEQYF

clone size: NA
D gene: NA
J gene: TRBJ1-2
V gene: TRBV14
CDR3 DNA: TGTGCCAGCAGCCAAGATCCGTCACCGGGCACTCTCTATGGCTACACCTTC
CDR3 protein: CASSQDPSPGTLYGYTF

clone size: NA
D gene: NA
J gene: TRBJ1-1
V gene: TRBV27
CDR3 DNA: TGTGCCAGCAGTCCGATAGACAGAGACACTGAAGCTTTCTTT
CDR3 protein: CASSPIDRDTEAFF

clone size: NA
D gene: NA
J gene: TRBJ1-1
V gene: TRBV27
CDR3 DNA: TGTGCCAGCAGTTTCACCAGGGGTAACACTGAAGCTTTCTTT
CDR3 protein: CASSFTRGNTEAFF

clone size: NA
D gene: NA
J gene: TRBJ1-4
V gene: TRBV28
CDR3 DNA: TGTGCCAGCAGTCGAGATACAGGGAATGAAAAACTGTTTTTT
CDR3 protein: CASSRDTGNEKLFF

clone size: NA
D gene: NA
J gene: TRBJ2-2
V gene: TRBV9
CDR3 DNA: TGTGCCAGCAGCGATTCGGCCCAGGACAGCAGTACCGGGGAGCTGTTTTTT
CDR3 protein: CASSDSAQDSSTGELFF

clone size: NA
D gene: NA
J gene: TRBJ1-1
V gene: TRBV27
CDR3 DNA: TGTGCCAGCAGTTTATACAGCTTGAACACTGAAGCTTTCTTT
CDR3 protein: CASSLYSLNTEAFF

clone size: NA
D gene: NA
J gene: TRBJ2-7
V gene: TRBV5-4
CDR3 DNA: TGTGCCAGCACCTCCCGGGCAGGGGGGGACGAGCAGTACTTC
CDR3 protein: CASTSRAGGDEQYF

clone size: NA
D gene: NA
J gene: TRBJ2-1
V gene: TRBV6-4
CDR3 DNA: TGTGCCAGCAGTGTATCTCCAATTGGTGAGCAGTTCTTC
CDR3 protein: CASSVSPIGEQFF

clone size: once
D gene: NA
J gene: TRBJ2-7
V gene: TRBV2
CDR3 DNA: TGTGCCAGCTACTACAGCTCCTACGAGCAGTACTTC
CDR3 protein: CASYYSSYEQYF

clone size: NA
D gene: NA
J gene: TRBJ1-5
V gene: TRBV2
CDR3 DNA: TGTGCCAGCAGTGGTGGGCGGAGCAATCAGCCCCAGCATTTT
CDR3 protein: CASSGGRSNQPQHF

clone size: NA
D gene: TRBD2
J gene: TRBJ2-6
V gene: TRBV5-6
CDR3 DNA: TGTGCCACAGGGGGACTAGCGGGATATGGGGCCAACGTCCTGACTTTC
CDR3 protein: CATGGLAGYGANVLTF

clone size: once
D gene: TRBD2
J gene: TRBJ2-3
V gene: TRBV4-1
CDR3 DNA: TGCGCCAGCAGCCCCGGGACTAGCGGGAGGGCAGAGGATACGCAGTATTTT
CDR3 protein: CASSPGTSGRAEDTQYF

clone size: NA
D gene: NA
J gene: TRBJ1-2
V gene: TRBV7-6
CDR3 DNA: TGTGCCAGCAGCCCTACCAGGGAAATAAGTTATGGCTACACCTTC
CDR3 protein: CASSPTREISYGYTF

clone size: NA
D gene: NA
J gene: TRBJ1-1
V gene: TRBV9
CDR3 DNA: TGTGCCAGCAGCGTCCAGGGTTGGGACACTGAAGCTTTCTTT
CDR3 protein: CASSVQGWDTEAFF

clone size: medium-sized
D gene: NA
J gene: TRBJ2-1
V gene: TRBV11-2
CDR3 DNA: TGTGCCAGCAGCTTTGTCCGGGACAACGCTGAGCAGTTCTTC
CDR3 protein: CASSFVRDNAEQFF

clone size: NA
D gene: NA
J gene: TRBJ2-1
V gene: TRBV28
CDR3 DNA: TGTGCCAGCAGTTTACCCGACAGGGAGCAGTTCTTC
CDR3 protein: CASSLPDREQFF

clone size: NA
D gene: TRBD2
J gene: TRBJ2-7
V gene: TRBV6-5
CDR3 DNA: TGTGCCAGCAGTTACAATGGGGAGGGCTCCTACGAGCAGTACTTC
CDR3 protein: CASSYNGEGSYEQYF

clone size: NA
D gene: NA
J gene: TRBJ1-1
V gene: TRBV19
CDR3 DNA: TGTGCCAGCTTTAGGGGGACTGAAGCTTTCTTT
CDR3 protein: CASFRGTEAFF

clone size: once
D gene: TRBD2
J gene: TRBJ2-1
V gene: TRBV7-9
CDR3 DNA: TGTGCCAGCAGCCCTCCTCTAGCGGGAGCTTACAATGAGCAGTTCTTC
CDR3 protein: CASSPPLAGAYNEQFF

clone size: NA
D gene: TRBD1
J gene: TRBJ1-6
V gene: TRBV4-1
CDR3 DNA: TGCGCCAGCAGCCAATGGCCCGGGACAGGGGTGAATTCACCCCTCCACTTT
CDR3 protein: CASSQWPGTGVNSPLHF

clone size: NA
D gene: TRBD2
J gene: TRBJ2-1
V gene: TRBV19
CDR3 DNA: TGTGCCAGTAGTATAAGGGAGGGTGGTTTCTACAATGAGCAGTTCTTC
CDR3 protein: CASSIREGGFYNEQFF

clone size: NA
D gene: NA
J gene: TRBJ1-1
V gene: TRBV6-5
CDR3 DNA: TGTGCCAGCAGTTCGGGGATGAACACTGAAGCTTTCTTT
CDR3 protein: CASSSGMNTEAFF

clone size: NA
D gene: NA
J gene: TRBJ1-2
V gene: TRBV7-9
CDR3 DNA: TGTGCCAGCAGAGGTACACAGCTTGCCTATGGCTACACCTTC
CDR3 protein: CASRGTQLAYGYTF

clone size: once
D gene: TRBD2
J gene: TRBJ2-7
V gene: TRBV19
CDR3 DNA: TGTGCCAGTAGTGCAGAGGCGGGAGGATACTACGAGCAGTACTTC
CDR3 protein: CASSAEAGGYYEQYF

clone size: NA
D gene: TRBD1
J gene: TRBJ2-4
V gene: TRBV6-1
CDR3 DNA: TGTGCCAGCAGTGAGAATACAGGGGGCATTCAGTACTTC
CDR3 protein: CASSENTGGIQYF

clone size: NA
D gene: TRBD1
J gene: TRBJ2-1
V gene: TRBV19
CDR3 DNA: TGTGCCAGTAGTACCGGACAGGGAAACTCCTACAATGAGCAGTTCTTC
CDR3 protein: CASSTGQGNSYNEQFF

clone size: NA
D gene: TRBD2
J gene: TRBJ2-2
V gene: TRBV11-2
CDR3 DNA: TGTGCCAGCAGCTTCCGACTAGCGGGAGATCACGGGGAGCTGTTTTTT
CDR3 protein: CASSFRLAGDHGELFF

clone size: NA
D gene: NA
J gene: TRBJ2-3
V gene: TRBV19
CDR3 DNA: TGTGCCAGTAGTCCCCTCGAAGGTTCCACAGATACGCAGTATTTT
CDR3 protein: CASSPLEGSTDTQYF

clone size: few
D gene: NA
J gene: TRBJ1-4
V gene: TRBV19
CDR3 DNA: TGTGCCAGTAGTATAGATGGCACTAATGAAAAACTGTTTTTT
CDR3 protein: CASSIDGTNEKLFF

clone size: NA
D gene: TRBD1
J gene: TRBJ2-1
V gene: TRBV7-9
CDR3 DNA: TGTGCCAGCAGCTCCCGGGACAGGGTCCACGGGGGGCAGTTCTTC
CDR3 protein: CASSSRDRVHGGQFF

clone size: NA
D gene: NA
J gene: TRBJ2-7
V gene: TRBV15
CDR3 DNA: TGTGCCACCAGCAGAGATGGCCCCGGCAACGAGCAGTACTTC
CDR3 protein: CATSRDGPGNEQYF

clone size: NA
D gene: TRBD1
J gene: TRBJ2-7
V gene: TRBV9
CDR3 DNA: TGTGCCAGCAGCCCATGGGACAGGGCGGACGAGCAGTACTTC
CDR3 protein: CASSPWDRADEQYF

clone size: NA
D gene: TRBD2
J gene: TRBJ2-7
V gene: TRBV9
CDR3 DNA: TGTGCCAGCAGCGCGGGACTAGCGGGCTACGAGCAGTACTTC
CDR3 protein: CASSAGLAGYEQYF